The 32 T cell receptor beta chains below all came from one sample that was sequenced in a study of blood T cell repertoires in COVID-19. The repertoire was sequenced with immunoSEQ multiplex PCR; TCRdb's copy has only in-frame clones and lacks some. The sample lists 150,000 to 200,000 clones, around 80% occurring once. The source material was PBMCs or T cells enriched from blood (not recorded which). These receptors all stem from a man in his forties or fifties who had recovered from COVID-19.

In this sample, this clone turned up a few times. For the CDR3, the DNA is TGCGCCAGCAGCAGCTTAGCGGGAGGTGAGAATGAGCAGTTCTTC. Translating gives CASSSLAGGENEQFF. This chain joins TRBV5-1 and TRBJ2-1; 10 bases align to TRBD2. Per germline, CDR1 SGHRS and CDR2 YFSETQ. V lost 4 bases and J lost 7; bases outside the gene matches: 8. The CDR3 consists of 15 residues.

The chain joins TRBV7-2 to TRBJ1-2; D ambiguous. V was clipped by 1 base and J by 8 bases, with 11 bases between them. The CDR3 contains 13 residues. Germline V CDR1 and CDR2: SGHTA, FQGNSA. CDR3 region: CASSLDPTTGYTF. The CDR3, as DNA: TGTGCCAGCAGCTTAGATCCCACTACGGGCTACACCTTC.

The chain carries TRBV28 and TRBJ2-3; tentatively, D is TRBD2 (7 bases). CDR3 size: 16 residues. Deletions cut 1 base from V and 6 bases from J, with 17 bases between. Germline CDR1 reads MDHEN; CDR2 reads SYDVKM. CDR3 amino acids: CASSLSGAGASDTQYF. The CDR3 region has the DNA TGTGCCAGCAGTTTATCGGGGGCGGGGGCCTCGGATACGCAGTATTTT.

The chain recombines TRBV6-2 or TRBV6-3 with TRBJ2-5, with 10 bases fitting TRBD2. Germline assignment: CDR1 MNHEY and CDR2 SVGEGT. This CDR3 comprises 16 residues. Losses at the gene ends were 4 bases for V and 4 bases for J; bases not matched to a gene: 9. For the CDR3, the DNA is TGTGCCAGCAGTTCCATAGCGGGAGGTCGAGGAGAGACCCAGTACTTC. Translated: CASSSIAGGRGETQYF.

This rearrangement joins TRBV28 to TRBJ1-2, with D possibly matching TRBD1 (6 bases). In germline, CDR1 is MDHEN, CDR2 SYDVKM. V lost 7 bases and J 5 bases, leaving 26 bases between the germline ends. The CDR3 length is 17 residues. As DNA, the CDR3 is TGTGCCAGCACCTCAGGCAGGGGAGGGGAGTCGACGTATGGCTACACCTTC. Its translation is CASTSGRGGESTYGYTF.

The chain combines TRBV7-8 with TRBJ2-7; the match to TRBD1 covers 7 bases. With 1 base clipped from V and 0 bases from J, the junction kept 6 bases outside the gene matches. This CDR3 has 16 amino acids. Germline V gene data show CDR1 as SGHVS and CDR2 as FQNEAQ. For the CDR3, the DNA is TGTGCCAGCAGCTTAGGAGGGGGCAGGGCCTCCTACGAGCAGTACTTC. Encoded protein: CASSLGGGRASYEQYF.

The genes are TRBV2 and TRBJ2-7, with 9 bases identical to TRBD2. This CDR3 comprises 16 residues. Unmatched junction bases numbered 12, after V lost 4 bases and J lost 5 bases. Germline CDR1 is SNHLY and CDR2 is FYNNEI. The CDR3 sequence is CASSGLRAGGPNEQYF. The DNA for the CDR3 is TGTGCCAGCAGTGGATTGAGGGCGGGAGGGCCTAACGAGCAGTACTTC.

The genes are TRBV5-1 and TRBJ1-1; 9 bases line up with TRBD1. Unmatched junction bases numbered 7, after V lost 5 bases and J lost 5 bases. Germline-derived CDR1 and CDR2 are SGHRS and YFSETQ. CDR3 length equals 14 residues. The CDR3 region is CASSGQGRTTEAFF. DNA for the CDR3: TGCGCCAGCAGTGGACAGGGGCGGACAACTGAAGCTTTCTTT.

The CDR3 sequence is CASTPGTGLQETQYF. DNA of the CDR3: TGTGCCAGCACCCCCGGGACAGGACTACAAGAGACCCAGTACTTC. This sequence joins TRBV28 and TRBJ2-5; 8 bases are a match to TRBD1. CDR3 length: 15 amino acids. J lost 2 bases, V lost 7 bases, and 9 bases had no gene match. Germline values: CDR1 MDHEN, CDR2 SYDVKM.

V and J are TRBV7-2 and TRBJ1-3, with D uncertain. Trimming removed 1 base from V and 4 bases from J, with 11 bases in between. CDR1 SGHTA and CDR2 FQGNSA come from the germline V gene. This CDR3 has 15 amino acids. This chain's CDR3 is CASSLVGGYGNTIYF. The CDR3 DNA follows: TGTGCCAGCAGCTTAGTAGGAGGGTACGGAAACACCATATATTTT. Filled out from reference TRBV7-2 and TRBJ1-3, the complete variable domain reads GAGVSQSPSNKVTEKGKDVELRCDPISGHTALYWYRQSLGQGLEFLIYFQGNSAPDKSGLPSDRFSAERTGGSVSTLTIQRTQQEDSAVYLCASSLVGGYGNTIYFGEGSWLTVV.

Comments on this clone: Other DNA sequences in this specimen translate into the identical CDR3. The rearrangement links TRBV18 to TRBJ1-1; possible D gene TRBD1, 5 bases. Between the trimmed V and J ends, which lost 2 bases and 0 bases, there was a span of 7 bases. CDR1 KGHSH and CDR2 LQKENI come from the germline V gene. The CDR3 loop spans 14 amino acids. The CDR3 here is CASSPGGMNTEAFF. The CDR3 DNA reads TGTGCCAGCTCACCAGGGGGGATGAACACTGAAGCTTTCTTT.

J is TRBJ1-2 and V is TRBV27, with TRBD1 matching over 7 bases. The germline CDR1 and CDR2 sequences are MNHEY and SMNVEV (reference sequence). The V segment lost 6 bases and the J segment 8 bases; nucleotides outside the gene matches: 3. The CDR3 runs to 11 residues. CDR3 nucleotides: TGTGCCAGCAGGACACAGGGGGGCTACACCTTC. Translation: CASRTQGGYTF.

For this clone: This sample also contains other DNA sequences that code for the same CDR3. J is TRBJ1-6 and V is TRBV6-1; D is uncertain. The V gene's germline CDR1 is MNHNS and CDR2 SASEGT. The length of the CDR3 is 14 residues. Trimming removed 1 base from V and 7 bases from J, with 8 bases in between. CDR3 bases: TGTGCCAGCAGTGAAGGTACGGGGAATTCACCCCTCCACTTT. Amino acid sequence: CASSEGTGNSPLHF.

The chain uses TRBV18 and TRBJ1-2; 10 nucleotides agree with TRBD1. The CDR3 loop spans 14 amino acids. Per germline, CDR1 KGHSH and CDR2 LQKENI. This CDR3 reads CASRQGAANYGYTF. CDR3 sequence (DNA): TGTGCGAGTAGACAGGGGGCAGCTAACTATGGCTACACCTTC.

This rearrangement joins TRBV19 to TRBJ2-2, with D unclear. Between the trimmed V and J ends, which lost 7 bases and 7 bases, there was a span of 10 bases. The CDR3 contains 12 residues. The V gene's germline CDR1 is LNHDA and CDR2 SQIVND (reference sequence). The CDR3 DNA sequence: TGTGCCAGTACTTTTCTCGGCGGGGAGCTGTTTTTT. Residues: CASTFLGGELFF.

V gene TRBV4-1 combines with J gene TRBJ2-3; D is perhaps TRBD1 (6 bases). Looked up from germline, CDR1 is MGHRA and CDR2 is YSYEKL. V was trimmed by 5 bases and J by 0 bases, leaving 15 bases between them. This CDR3 region has 16 residues. The CDR3 spells CASSKETGSSTDTQYF. The DNA of the CDR3 is TGCGCCAGCAGCAAGGAAACAGGGTCTAGCACAGATACGCAGTATTTT.

The V and J genes are TRBV6-5 and TRBJ2-2, with 11 bases identical to TRBD1. The V gene's germline CDR1 is MNHEY and CDR2 SVGAGI. This CDR3 contains 15 residues. With 6 bases clipped from V and 5 bases from J, the junction kept 5 bases outside the gene matches. Here the CDR3 reads CASRPGTGGTGELFF. The CDR3 coding sequence is TGTGCCAGCAGACCCGGGACAGGGGGTACCGGGGAGCTGTTTTTT.

The V gene is TRBV20-1, the J gene TRBJ2-7, with 8 bases identical to TRBD1. This CDR3 has 17 residues. From germline, CDR1 is DFQATT and CDR2 SNEGSKA (reference sequence). V shed 3 bases and J 2 bases; nucleotides not matched to a gene: 15. The CDR3 coding sequence is TGCAGTGCTAGTCTCACGGGTGGTTACAGGGGGACCTACGAGCAGTACTTC. It is translated as CSASLTGGYRGTYEQYF.

The V gene is TRBV5-1, the J gene TRBJ2-3; 9 bases line up with TRBD1. The germline gives CDR1 SGHRS, CDR2 YFSETQ. The CDR3 totals 14 residues. The junction had 5 bases not matched to a gene; V was cut back by 5 bases and J by 4 bases. CDR3 amino acids: CASSSGTGSDTQYF. Here the CDR3 DNA reads TGCGCCAGCAGTTCCGGGACAGGGTCAGATACGCAGTATTTT.

This chain connects TRBV5-1 to TRBJ2-6, with D perhaps matching TRBD2 (6 bases). CDR1 and CDR2 from the germline V gene are SGHRS and YFSETQ. V shed 4 bases and J shed 2 bases, with 22 bases lying between them. The CDR3 has 19 amino acids. The CDR3 bases are TGCGCCAGCAGCCGTACCTTCGGGGGAATGATCGCTGGGGCCAACGTCCTGACTTTC. Translating gives CASSRTFGGMIAGANVLTF.

The V call is TRBV25-1, the J call TRBJ1-1, with unresolved D. V gave up 6 bases and J gave up 0 bases, with 8 bases separating them. CDR3 length equals 13 residues. Per the germline V gene, CDR1 is MGHDK and CDR2 is SYGVNS. CDR3 residues: CASSDNMNTEAFF. The CDR3 nucleotides read TGTGCCAGCAGCGACAACATGAACACTGAAGCTTTCTTT.

V and J are TRBV5-4 and TRBJ2-1, with 13 bases aligning to TRBD2. Germline CDR1 and CDR2: SGHNT and YYREEE (reference sequence). The V gene end was trimmed by 4 bases and the J gene end by 6 bases; junction bases not matched to a gene: 10. This CDR3 contains 17 residues. The CDR3 loop is CASSPMGLAGYSNEQFF. CDR3 DNA: TGTGCCAGCAGCCCTATGGGACTAGCGGGATACAGCAATGAGCAGTTCTTC.

Concerning this clone itself: Within the sample, other DNA sequences also encode this same CDR3. The rearrangement uses TRBV20-1 and TRBJ2-5; unclear D gene. The CDR3 sequence is 11 residues long. Trimming stripped 6 bases from V and 3 bases from J, with 8 bases between. CDR1 DFQATT and CDR2 SNEGSKA come from the germline V gene (reference sequence). The CDR3, as DNA: TGCAGTGCGAGACCAGAAGAGACCCAGTACTTC. Its translation is CSARPEETQYF.

The chain uses TRBV7-2 and TRBJ1-1; D is undetermined. Germline CDR1 reads SGHTA; CDR2 reads FQGNSA. V was clipped by 5 bases and J by 4 bases, with 17 bases between them. The CDR3 contains 15 residues. The DNA of the CDR3 is TGTGCCAGCAGCCCTAATCGGGTTGTGGGCACTGAAGCTTTCTTT. Encoded protein: CASSPNRVVGTEAFF. Supplemented by reference TRBV7-2 and TRBJ1-1, the full variable domain reads GAGVSQSPSNKVTEKGKDVELRCDPISGHTALYWYRQSLGQGLEFLIYFQGNSAPDKSGLPSDRFSAERTGGSVSTLTIQRTQQEDSAVYLCASSPNRVVGTEAFFGQGTRLTVV.

The rearrangement links TRBV7-3 to TRBJ2-3; 9 nucleotides agree with TRBD2. CDR3 length: 16 amino acids. Germline-derived CDR1 and CDR2 are SGHTA and FQGTGA. With V trimmed by 5 bases and J by 2 bases, 8 bases remained unmatched. The CDR3 loop is CASSARLAAVTDTQYF. In DNA, the CDR3 is TGTGCCAGCAGCGCGAGACTAGCGGCCGTCACAGATACGCAGTATTTT.

The chain employs TRBV18 and TRBJ1-6, with a possible D match to TRBD1 (6 bases). The CDR3 totals 15 residues. Germline V CDR1 and CDR2: KGHSH, LQKENI. V lost 1 base and J lost 8, with 12 bases in between. The CDR3 here is CASSPRDTLYSPLHF. The CDR3 DNA reads as TGTGCCAGCTCACCACGGGACACACTATATTCACCCCTCCACTTT.

This chain uses TRBV7-2 with TRBJ2-3; D is possibly TRBD2 (5 bases). Germline V gene data show CDR1 as SGHTA and CDR2 as FQGNSA. The V gene lost 5 bases and the J gene lost 2 bases, with 14 bases spanning the gap. This CDR3 comprises 15 residues. The CDR3 DNA is TGTGCCAGCAGCCCGTTGGGGAGCGTCACAGATACGCAGTATTTT. This codes for CASSPLGSVTDTQYF.

This sequence joins TRBV19 and TRBJ2-3, with D possibly TRBD2 on 6 matching bases. The V gene's germline CDR1 is LNHDA and CDR2 SQIVND (reference sequence). The CDR3 covers 15 residues. V was clipped by 2 bases and J by 1 base, with 10 bases between them. The CDR3 here is CASSIPGGGTDTQYF. DNA for the CDR3: TGTGCCAGTAGTATACCTGGCGGGGGCACAGATACGCAGTATTTT.

The CDR3 DNA reads TGTGCCATCAGTGAGTCCCCCGGTCAGCCCCAGCATTTT. Translation: CAISESPGQPQHF. This sequence joins TRBV10-3 and TRBJ1-5; D unclear. CDR1 ENHRY and CDR2 SYGVKD come from the germline V gene. CDR3 length: 13 amino acids. V dropped 0 bases and J dropped 6 bases, with 6 bases sitting between them.

The chain links TRBV19 to TRBJ2-7; D may be TRBD1 (6 bases). From germline, CDR1 is LNHDA and CDR2 SQIVND (reference sequence). Trimming removed 6 bases from V and 2 bases from J, with 14 bases in between. The CDR3 is 14 amino acids. This chain's CDR3 is CASRPRDNTYEQYF. The CDR3 DNA reads as TGTGCCAGTAGACCTAGGGACAATACCTACGAGCAGTACTTC.

The chain uses TRBV4-2 and TRBJ1-1; no definite D call. V was shortened by 5 bases and J by 3 bases, with 4 bases between the two germline ends. The germline CDR1 and CDR2 sequences are LGHNA and YNFKEQ. This CDR3 region has 11 residues. The CDR3 sequence is CASSADTEAFF. CDR3 coding DNA: TGTGCCAGCAGCGCGGACACTGAAGCTTTCTTT.

V gene TRBV3-1 (or the pseudogene TRBV3-2) combines with J gene TRBJ1-6; 8 bases agree with TRBD1. Germline CDR1 reads LGHDT; CDR2 reads YNNKEL (reference sequence). Losses at the gene ends were 6 bases for V and 10 bases for J; bases not matched to a gene: 11. The length of the CDR3 is 15 residues. The CDR3: CASRPGTGEVSPLHF. CDR3 nucleotides: TGTGCCAGCAGACCCGGGACAGGCGAAGTCTCACCCCTCCACTTT.